These 13 T cell receptor beta chains originate from one sample sequenced in a study of identical twins. TCRdb independently ran MiXCR on the 5' RACE reads; one entry per CDR3 protein. The sample lists about 890,000 distinct CDR3 sequences; over 9% were seen once. Separately, the same data were catalogued under a study of yellow fever vaccine responses in identical twins.

The source material was PBMCs. These receptors came from a woman between 18 and 30 years old in good health.

The chain joins TRBV10-3 to TRBJ1-6; weak D call: TRBD1 (6 bases). Germline V gene sequence: CDR1 ENHRY, CDR2 SYGVKD. CDR3 size: 15 residues. The V end was cut by 10 bases, the J end by 5 bases, with 18 bases between. This CDR3 is CATLSDRSHNSPLHF. Written as DNA, the CDR3 is TGTGCCACCTTATCCGACAGGAGCCATAATTCACCCCTCCACTTT.

This clonotype occurred many times. The rearrangement joins TRBV12-3 or TRBV12-4 to TRBJ1-6; no firm D call. The CDR3 has 13 amino acids. V lost 6 bases to trimming and J lost 9 bases, with 12 bases between them. This CDR3 is CASSSAGLSPLHF. CDR3 DNA sequence: TGTGCCAGCAGCTCGGCAGGACTTTCACCCCTCCACTTT.

This chain links TRBV7-9 with TRBJ2-3, with TRBD1 matching over 8 bases. The CDR3 sequence is 16 residues long. Per germline, CDR1 SEHNR and CDR2 FQNEAQ (reference sequence). With V trimmed by 6 bases and J by 0 bases, 8 bases remained unmatched. CDR3 amino acids: CASRDYRGTSTDTQYF. The CDR3 DNA reads as TGTGCCAGCAGAGACTACAGGGGGACCAGCACAGATACGCAGTATTTT.

This clonotype was counted ten times or more. The chain carries TRBV12-3 or TRBV12-4 and TRBJ2-1, with TRBD2 identical over 10 bases. The CDR3 is 18 amino acids. The J segment lost 2 bases and the V segment lost 1 base, leaving 8 bases of the junction unmatched. The CDR3 coding sequence is TGTGCCAGCAGTTTAGGCGCGGTAGGGACTAGCGCCTACAATGAGCAGTTCTTC. It codes for CASSLGAVGTSAYNEQFF.

The V and J genes are TRBV5-1 and TRBJ2-7; possibly TRBD2 for D (5 bases). In germline, CDR1 is SGHRS, CDR2 YFSETQ. Trimming took off 0 bases at V and 3 bases at J, with 13 bases between the two ends. The CDR3 runs to 15 residues. The CDR3 DNA is TGCGCCAGCAGCTTGGGGGCAGGCGGGCTCTACGAGCAGTACGTC. Protein: CASSLGAGGLYEQYV.

The chain combines TRBV28 with TRBJ2-7; either TRBD1 or TRBD2 may fit D (5 bases each). Trimming cost V 5 bases and J 0 bases, with 14 bases left between them. The CDR3 spans 15 residues. Looked up from germline, CDR1 is MDHEN and CDR2 is SYDVKM. The CDR3 bases are TGTGCCAGCAGTGCACGGGGCAGGCCCTCCTACGAGCAGTACGTC. Amino acids: CASSARGRPSYEQYV.

Only a few counts were recorded for this clonotype. The J gene is TRBJ2-5, the V gene TRBV5-1; D is possibly TRBD2 (5 bases). Trimming took 4 bases from V and 0 from J, leaving 7 bases between them. This CDR3 spans 13 amino acids. CDR1 and CDR2 (germline): SGHRS, YFSETQ. CDR3: CASSQRHQETQYF. CDR3 nucleotides: TGCGCCAGCAGCCAGCGGCACCAAGAGACCCAGTACTTC. Based on the CDR3 plus reference TRBV5-1 and TRBJ2-5, the full variable domain is KAGVTQTPRYLIKTRGQQVTLSCSPISGHRSVSWYQQTPGQGLQFLFEYFSETQRNKGNFPGRFSGRQFSNSRSEMNVSTLELGDSALYLCASSQRHQETQYFGPGTRLLVL.

This clonotype was counted many times. This sequence joins TRBV24-1 and TRBJ2-1; D not resolved. Per germline, CDR1 KGHDR and CDR2 SFDVKD. This CDR3 is built from 13 residues. Deletions cut 1 base from V and 9 bases from J, with 9 bases between. The CDR3 loop reads CATSDFGRFEQFF. The CDR3 nucleotides read TGTGCCACCAGTGATTTCGGACGGTTTGAGCAGTTCTTC.

This clonotype came up a few times. The CDR3 DNA reads as TGTGCCAGCAGTTTTAGAGGAGGAACAACTAATGAAAAACTGTTTTTT. Encoded protein: CASSFRGGTTNEKLFF. This rearrangement joins TRBV28 to TRBJ1-4; D is ambiguous. CDR1 is MDHEN and CDR2 is SYDVKM in the germline V gene. The V and J ends lost 3 bases and 0 bases respectively, with 11 bases between them. The CDR3 runs 16 residues.

This clonotype has a handful of counts. V gene TRBV7-9 combines with J gene TRBJ2-5; D could derive from TRBD1 or TRBD2 (5 bases each). Trimming cost V 3 bases and J 4 bases, with 9 bases left between them. Germline V gene lookup returns CDR1 SEHNR and CDR2 FQNEAQ (reference sequence). The CDR3 covers 13 residues. The CDR3 DNA follows: TGTGCCAGCAGCTTCGGGACCACAGAGACCCAGTACTTC. Its translation: CASSFGTTETQYF.

The chain is built from TRBV27 and TRBJ2-2, with 11 bases fitting TRBD2. Germline CDR1 reads MNHEY; CDR2 reads SMNVEV (reference sequence). V lost 2 bases to trimming and J lost 5 bases; unmatched junction nucleotides: 13. The length of the CDR3 is 19 residues. For the CDR3, the DNA is TGTGCCAGCAGTTTACAAGGCGCTGGGCTAGCGGGGGGAACCGGGGAGCTGTTTTTT. Translated: CASSLQGAGLAGGTGELFF.

The chain combines TRBV12-3 or TRBV12-4 with TRBJ2-7; 14 nucleotides align to TRBD2. CDR3 length equals 16 residues. V lost 5 bases, J lost 3 bases, and 6 bases stayed unmatched. CDR3 amino acids: CASSPGLAGGGYEQYF. CDR3 DNA sequence: TGTGCCAGCAGTCCTGGACTAGCGGGAGGTGGCTACGAGCAGTACTTC.

This clonotype has only a few counts. Written as DNA, the CDR3 is TGTGCCCCCCGGGACCCGAACACCGGGGAGCTGTTTTTT. Translation gives CAPRDPNTGELFF. This chain links TRBV6-1 with TRBJ2-2, with D perhaps being TRBD1 or TRBD2 (5 bases each). The CDR3 covers 13 residues. Germline V CDR1 and CDR2: MNHNS, SASEGT. V lost 11 bases to trimming and J lost 0 bases, with 10 bases between them.